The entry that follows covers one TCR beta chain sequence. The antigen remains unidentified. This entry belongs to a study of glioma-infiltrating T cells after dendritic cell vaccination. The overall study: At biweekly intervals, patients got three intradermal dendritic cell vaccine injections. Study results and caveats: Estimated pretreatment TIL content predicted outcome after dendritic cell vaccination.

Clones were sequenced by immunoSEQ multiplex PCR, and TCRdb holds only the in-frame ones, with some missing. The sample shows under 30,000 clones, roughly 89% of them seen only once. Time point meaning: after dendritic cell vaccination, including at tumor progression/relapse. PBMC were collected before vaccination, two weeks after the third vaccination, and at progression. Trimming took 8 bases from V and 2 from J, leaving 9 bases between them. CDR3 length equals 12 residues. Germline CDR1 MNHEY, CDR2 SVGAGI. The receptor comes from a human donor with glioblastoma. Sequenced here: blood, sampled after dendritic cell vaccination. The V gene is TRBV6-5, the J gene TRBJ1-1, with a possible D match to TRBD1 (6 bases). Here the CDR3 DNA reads TGTGCCAGCCTACAGGGTAACACTGAAGCTTTCTTT. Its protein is CASLQGNTEAFF.